The present T cell receptor beta chain was sequenced within a study of cytomegalovirus exposure and HLA in healthy donors. On the study more broadly: From HLA-typed donors, an early data release held 70 million to 100 million unique TCRs.

Researchers ran the PCR with 60 Vbeta and 13 Jbeta primers. Produced via immunoSEQ multiplex PCR; TCRdb's table is partial and in-frame only. The sample carries some 200,000 clones, under 80% recorded once. Notes on this clone: What it binds is not known.

Whole-study findings and limits: Later analysis found that TCR beta chains associated with HLA were more clonally expanded than other, equally common chains.

The receptor was isolated from a girl aged 2 to 10 in good health and CMV-seronegative. The material sequenced was PBMCs.

CDR3 protein: CAISAGAGGGADTQYF. The CDR3 nucleotides read TGTGCCATCAGTGCGGGAGCGGGGGGAGGAGCAGATACGCAGTATTTT. The chain has TRBV10-3 and TRBJ2-3; 9 bases agree with TRBD2. The V gene's germline CDR1 is ENHRY and CDR2 SYGVKD. The J segment lost 4 bases and the V segment lost 4 bases, leaving 9 bases of the junction unmatched. The CDR3 length is 16 residues.